This T cell receptor beta chain was recovered during a study of CD8+ T cells in alopecia areata. Study-wide findings and caveats: Mice showed clearer TCR sharing than patients did, a gap that was possibly HLA-related.

Extraction and reverse transcription of RNA yielded cDNA as the sequencing template. This table comes from immunoSEQ multiplex PCR, and its TCRdb copy is limited to in-frame clones, with some not included. The sample lists 160,000 or so clones; just over 65% were seen once. V lost 2 bases to trimming and J lost 1 base; unmatched junction nucleotides: 10. CDR1 is MNHEY and CDR2 is SMNVEV in the germline V gene (reference sequence). The CDR3 has 20 amino acids. Concerning this clone: The antigen remains undetermined.

Sample treatment: oral pan-JAK inhibitor, 5-10 mg twice daily. The investigators collected lesional scalp punch biopsies and peripheral blood from alopecia areata patients. The sequence derives from a human donor with alopecia areata. This chain connects TRBV27 to TRBJ2-6; the match to TRBD1 covers 11 bases. The input for sequencing was CD4+ T cells sorted from blood, taken at week 4, from a patient treated with tofacitinib. CDR3 coding DNA: TGTGCCAGCAGTTTAAAAGTGCGGGACAGGGGGTGGTCTGGGGCCAACGTCCTGACTTTC. This codes for CASSLKVRDRGWSGANVLTF.